The source of this T cell receptor (beta chain) is a study of monozygotic twins with inflammatory bowel disease. With eight separate reactions per sample, the authors made cDNA. TCRdb reprocessed the 5' RACE reads and reports one entry per CDR3 protein, with no DNA. The sample has around 450,000 distinct CDR3 sequences. Per germline, CDR1 DFQATT and CDR2 SNEGSKA (reference sequence). CDR3 length: 14 residues. Sequencing was performed on blood. This sequence was found in a human donor with ulcerative colitis or Crohn's disease, or a healthy co-twin of an affected twin (not recorded which). This chain connects TRBV20-1 to TRBJ2-1; no DNA is available, so the TRBD2 call from TCRdb remains unchecked. The CDR3 spells CSARKGGLYDEQFF.